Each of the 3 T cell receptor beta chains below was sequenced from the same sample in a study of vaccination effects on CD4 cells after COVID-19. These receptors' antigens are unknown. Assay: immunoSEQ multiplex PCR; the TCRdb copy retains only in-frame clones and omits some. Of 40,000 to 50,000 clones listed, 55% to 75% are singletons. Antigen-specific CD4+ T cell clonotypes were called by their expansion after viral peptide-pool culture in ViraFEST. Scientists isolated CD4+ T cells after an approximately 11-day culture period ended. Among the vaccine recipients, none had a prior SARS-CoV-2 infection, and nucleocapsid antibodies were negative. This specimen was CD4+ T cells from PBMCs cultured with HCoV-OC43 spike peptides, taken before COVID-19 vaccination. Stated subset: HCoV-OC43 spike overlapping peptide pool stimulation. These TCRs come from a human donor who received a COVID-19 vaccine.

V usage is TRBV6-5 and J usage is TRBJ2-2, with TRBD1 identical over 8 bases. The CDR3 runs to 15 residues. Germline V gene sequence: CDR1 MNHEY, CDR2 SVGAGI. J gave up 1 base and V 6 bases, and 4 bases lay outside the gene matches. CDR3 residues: CASRYDRGNTGELFF. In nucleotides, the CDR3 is TGTGCCAGCAGATACGACAGGGGGAACACCGGGGAGCTGTTTTTT.

DNA for the CDR3: TGTGCCAGCAGCTTGTTACAGGGGGGAGGCTCCTACAATGAGCAGTTCTTC. Translation gives CASSLLQGGGSYNEQFF. The V call is TRBV5-6, the J call TRBJ2-1; 8 nucleotides agree with TRBD1. The CDR3 is made up of 17 amino acids. Germline V gives CDR1 SGHDT, CDR2 YYEEEE. V was clipped by 1 base and J by 0 bases; unmatched bases: 6. The variable domain in full, with the rest retrieved from reference TRBV5-6 and TRBJ2-1, is DAGVTQSPTHLIKTRGQQVTLRCSPKSGHDTVSWYQQALGQGPQFIFQYYEEEERQRGNFPDRFSGHQFPNYSSELNVNALLLGDSALYLCASSLLQGGGSYNEQFFGPGTRLTVL.

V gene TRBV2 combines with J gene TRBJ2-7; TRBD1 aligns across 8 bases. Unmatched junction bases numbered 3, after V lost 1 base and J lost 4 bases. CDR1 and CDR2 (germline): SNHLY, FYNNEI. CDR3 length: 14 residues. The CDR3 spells CASSEDQGAYEQYF. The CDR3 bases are TGTGCCAGCAGTGAAGATCAGGGGGCTTACGAGCAGTACTTC.